This TCR beta chain was documented in a study of Graves' ophthalmopathy and Graves' hyperthyroidism. Under 3 months in duration, the ophthalmopathy in affected donors had moderate-to-severe activity, CAS ≥3 and NOSPECS ≥4. Researchers turned away patients with other autoimmune diseases, uncontrolled infections, pregnancy or lactation. Findings and caveats of the study: Detected in blood as well were most expanded thyroid clonotypes with frequency above 0.001.

As for this clonotype: The antigen remains undetermined.

The V end lost 1 base, the J end lost 5 bases, and 8 bases lay between the germline ends. The CDR3 has 13 amino acids. Germline-derived CDR1 and CDR2 are MNHEY and SVGAGI. RNA transcripts were the template, and TCR beta CDR3 regions were amplified from them. RT-PCR was first run with HTBI primers, then multiplex PCR in a second round. Via MiXCR, TCRdb re-called the multiplex PCR reads, giving one row per CDR3 protein. The sample lists 200,000 to 250,000 distinct CDR3 sequences; about 22% were seen once. The sample taken for sequencing was peripheral blood. The receptor comes from a woman aged 50 to 60 with Graves' ophthalmopathy. This rearrangement joins TRBV6-5 to TRBJ2-5; weak D call: TRBD1 (5 bases). The CDR3 sequence: CASSYYRFETQYF. The CDR3 nucleotides are TGTGCCAGCAGTTACTACAGGTTTGAGACCCAGTACTTC.